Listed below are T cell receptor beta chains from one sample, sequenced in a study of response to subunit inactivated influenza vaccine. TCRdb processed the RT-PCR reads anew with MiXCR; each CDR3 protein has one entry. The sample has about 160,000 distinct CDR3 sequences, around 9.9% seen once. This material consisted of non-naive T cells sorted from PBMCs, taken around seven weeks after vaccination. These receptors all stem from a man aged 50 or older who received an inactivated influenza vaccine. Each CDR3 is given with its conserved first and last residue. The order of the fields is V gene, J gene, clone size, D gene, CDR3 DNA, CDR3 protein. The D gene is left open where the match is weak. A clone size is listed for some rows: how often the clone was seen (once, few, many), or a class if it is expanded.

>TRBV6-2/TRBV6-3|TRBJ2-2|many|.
TGTGCCAGCAGCACTAGTCACACCGGGGAGCTGTTTTTT
CASSTSHTGELFF
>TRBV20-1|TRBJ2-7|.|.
TGCAGCGCGTGGACAGGGAGGGGCGAGCAGTACTTC
CSAWTGRGEQYF
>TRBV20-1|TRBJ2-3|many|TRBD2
TGCAGTGCTAGAGCCGGGGGGGCATTAGATACGCAGTATTTT
CSARAGGALDTQYF
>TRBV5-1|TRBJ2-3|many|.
TGCGCCAGCAGCACCGGGACAAGCACAGATACGCAGTATTTT
CASSTGTSTDTQYF
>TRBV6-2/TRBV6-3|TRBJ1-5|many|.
TGTGCCAGCAGGAGGGAAGGTCAGCCCCAGCATTTT
CASRREGQPQHF
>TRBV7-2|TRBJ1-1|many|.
TGTGCCAGCAGTGTTAACGGTCGGGGAGGGAACACTGAAGCTTTCTTT
CASSVNGRGGNTEAFF
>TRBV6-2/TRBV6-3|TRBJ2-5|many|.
TGTGCCAGCAGTTACTGGACAGATCAAGAGACCCAGTACTTC
CASSYWTDQETQYF
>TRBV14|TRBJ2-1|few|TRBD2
TGTGCCAGCAGCCAAGGACCTTATGCGGGAGGGTTCTACAATGAGCAGTTCTTC
CASSQGPYAGGFYNEQFF
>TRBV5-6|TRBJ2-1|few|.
TGTGCCAGCAGCTTGGGCCCGGGACTTCTAGATAATATGAATGAGCAGTTCTTC
CASSLGPGLLDNMNEQFF
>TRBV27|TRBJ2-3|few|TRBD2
TGTGCCAGCAGTTTAATTGGAATTAGCGGGGGGGCGTTACGGAGCACAGATACGCAGTATTTT
CASSLIGISGGALRSTDTQYF
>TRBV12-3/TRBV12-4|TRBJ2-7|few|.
TGTGCCAGCAGTTTGAGTCCTTTCTACGAGCAGTACTTC
CASSLSPFYEQYF
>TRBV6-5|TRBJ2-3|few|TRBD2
TGTGCCAGCAGTTCCGGGACTAGCGGGGGCTTCACAGATACGCAGTATTTT
CASSSGTSGGFTDTQYF
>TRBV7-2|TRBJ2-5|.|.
TGTGCCAGCAGGCAAGGGCTAGCCGGGACCCAGTACTTC
CASRQGLAGTQYF
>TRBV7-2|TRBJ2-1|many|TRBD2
TGTGCCAGCAGCTTAGATGCTAGCGGACCCTACAATGAGCAGTTCTTC
CASSLDASGPYNEQFF
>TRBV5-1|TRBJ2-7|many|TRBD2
TGCGCCAGCAGCCAGGGACTAGCGGGAGGCACCTACGAGCAGTACTTC
CASSQGLAGGTYEQYF
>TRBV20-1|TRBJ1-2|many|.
TGCAGTGCTAGAGATCAAGGCAGCTATGGCTACACCTTC
CSARDQGSYGYTF
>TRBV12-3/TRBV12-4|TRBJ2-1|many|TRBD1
TGTGCCAGCACCCTTGGACGCGACAGGGGGCATAATGAGCAGTTCTTC
CASTLGRDRGHNEQFF
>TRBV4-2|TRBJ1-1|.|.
TGTGCCAGCAGCCAACCACAGGGTACTGAAGCTTTCTTT
CASSQPQGTEAFF
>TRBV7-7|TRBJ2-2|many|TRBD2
TGTGCCAGCAGCTTTGGGGGGACTAGCGAGGCCGGGGAGCTGTTTTTT
CASSFGGTSEAGELFF
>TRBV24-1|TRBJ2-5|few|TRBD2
TGTGCCACCAGTGATTTCCGGCTAGCGGCAGGGTTGAACCAAGAGACCCAGTACTTC
CATSDFRLAAGLNQETQYF
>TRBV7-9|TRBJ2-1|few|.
TGTGCCATCAACCAGGAGGCTAGCAGGAGGAGTGAGCAGTTCTTC
CAINQEASRRSEQFF
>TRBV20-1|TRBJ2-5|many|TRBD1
TGCAGTGCAATCTCCAGGGGGCGGCAAGAGACCCAGTACTTC
CSAISRGRQETQYF
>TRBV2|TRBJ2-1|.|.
TGTGCCAGCAGCCTGGGACAGCGGGATGAGCAGTTCTTC
CASSLGQRDEQFF
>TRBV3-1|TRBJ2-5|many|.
TGTGCCAGCAGCCAAGATTTGGGTGTATCCAAAGAGACCCAGTACTTC
CASSQDLGVSKETQYF
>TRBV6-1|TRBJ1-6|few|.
TGTGCCAGCAGTCGGGCCCACACCAATTCACCCCTCCACTTT
CASSRAHTNSPLHF
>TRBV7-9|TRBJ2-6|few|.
TGTGCCCCCGAGACTACCAGGAGCTCTGGGGCCAACGTCCTGACTTTC
CAPETTRSSGANVLTF
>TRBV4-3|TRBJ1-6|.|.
TGCGCCAGCAGCCAAGATTGGGGATCCTATAATTCACCCCTCCACTTT
CASSQDWGSYNSPLHF
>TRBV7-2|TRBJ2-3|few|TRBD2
TGTGCCAGCAGCTTCGGCGGGAGTGGCCGGGTAGATACGCAGTATTTT
CASSFGGSGRVDTQYF
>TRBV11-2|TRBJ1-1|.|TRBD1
TGTGCCAGCAGCTCTTCGGCTACAGGGGGCCGGGCTGAAGCTTTCTTT
CASSSSATGGRAEAFF
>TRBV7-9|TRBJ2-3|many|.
TGTGCCAGCAGCTCAGGCGGAACAACAGATACGCAGTATTTT
CASSSGGTTDTQYF